Each of the 9 T cell receptor beta chains below was sequenced from the same sample in a study of T-cell reconstitution after alpha-beta-depleted transplantation in children. The authors prepared the TCRbeta library with unique molecular identifiers. TCRdb reanalysed the PCR reads using MiXCR and keeps one entry per CDR3 protein. The data contain around 250,000 distinct CDR3 sequences, about a tenth of them singletons. The source material was PBMCs from the stem cell graft donor, sampled from the stem cell graft. These receptors were obtained from a human donor who donated a stem cell graft to a child with SCID.

The chain carries TRBV2 and TRBJ1-1; 8 positions agree with TRBD1. Germline assignment: CDR1 SNHLY and CDR2 FYNNEI. V shed 10 bases, J shed 4 bases, and the junction held 11 bases outside the gene matches. The CDR3 runs to 14 residues. CDR3 sequence (DNA): TGTGCCAACCGAGCAGGGGGCATTACCACTGAAGCTTTCTTT. Its protein product is CANRAGGITTEAFF.

This clonotype occurred many times. The chain uses TRBV6-2 or TRBV6-3 and TRBJ2-1, with 9 bases aligning to TRBD2. J gave up 6 bases and V 5 bases, and 5 bases lay outside the gene matches. CDR1 MNHEY and CDR2 SVGEGT come from the germline V gene. This CDR3 is 14 amino acids long. The CDR3 DNA reads TGTGCCAGCAGTCGTAGCGGGGGAACCAATGAGCAGTTCTTC. Amino acid sequence: CASSRSGGTNEQFF.

This clonotype was counted at least ten times. This chain connects TRBV5-1 to TRBJ2-3; D is perhaps TRBD2 (6 bases). The CDR3 length is 14 residues. V was clipped by 3 bases and J by 3 bases, with 11 bases between them. Germline assignment: CDR1 SGHRS and CDR2 YFSETQ. CDR3 region: CASSSTSRTDTQYF. As DNA, the CDR3 is TGCGCCAGCAGCTCGACTAGTAGAACAGATACGCAGTATTTT. Full variable domain (rest looked up from reference TRBV5-1 and TRBJ2-3): KAGVTQTPRYLIKTRGQQVTLSCSPISGHRSVSWYQQTPGQGLQFLFEYFSETQRNKGNFPGRFSGRQFSNSRSEMNVSTLELGDSALYLCASSSTSRTDTQYFGPGTRLTVL.

The chain couples TRBV20-1 to TRBJ1-6; TRBD1 aligns across 9 bases. The junction had 9 bases not matched to a gene; V was cut back by 5 bases and J by 7 bases. Germline V gene sequence: CDR1 DFQATT, CDR2 SNEGSKA (reference sequence). The CDR3 is 15 residues long. The CDR3: CSALPDRGRNSPLHF. Written as DNA, the CDR3 is TGCAGTGCTCTCCCGGACAGGGGTCGAAATTCACCCCTCCACTTT.

Only a few counts were recorded for this clonotype. The V gene is TRBV20-1, the J gene TRBJ1-1; D possibly corresponds to TRBD1 (6 bases). Germline-derived CDR1 and CDR2 are DFQATT and SNEGSKA (reference sequence). This CDR3 has 13 residues. The V gene lost 6 bases and the J gene lost 2 bases, with 13 bases spanning the gap. For the CDR3, the DNA is TGCAGTGCCGCGGGGGCGCTTAACACTGAAGCTTTCTTT. Translation: CSAAGALNTEAFF.

The gene calls are TRBV7-9 and TRBJ1-5; no clear D gene. V was cut by 2 bases and J by 5 bases, with 7 bases left in between. The germline CDR1 and CDR2 sequences are SEHNR and FQNEAQ (reference sequence). This CDR3 has 13 residues. CDR3 DNA sequence: TGTGCCAGCAGCTTAAGCGGAGATCAGCCCCAGCATTTT. It codes for CASSLSGDQPQHF. Drawing the rest from reference TRBV7-9 and TRBJ1-5, the complete variable domain is DTGVSQNPRHKITKRGQNVTFRCDPISEHNRLYWYRQTLGQGPEFLTYFQNEAQLEKSRLLSDRFSAERPKGSFSTLEIQRTEQGDSAMYLCASSLSGDQPQHFGDGTRLSIL.

This clonotype was seen a handful of times. The genes are TRBV15 and TRBJ2-5; TRBD2 matches 9 bases. The CDR3 covers 15 residues. Germline loops: CDR1 LNHNV, CDR2 YYDKDF (reference sequence). The V segment lost 7 bases and the J segment 4 bases; nucleotides outside the gene matches: 10. The CDR3 nucleotides are TGTGCCACCACGTCTGGCGGGGGGGCCTCAGAGACCCAGTACTTC. It specifies CATTSGGGASETQYF. Complete variable domain (other parts from reference TRBV15 and TRBJ2-5): DAMVIQNPRYQVTQFGKPVTLSCSQTLNHNVMYWYQQKSSQAPKLLFHYYDKDFNNEADTPDNFQSRRPNTSFCFLDIRSPGLGDTAMYLCATTSGGGASETQYFGPGTRLLVL.

Only a few counts were recorded for this clonotype. The CDR3 region has the DNA TGCGCCAGCAGCTTACAAGGGGCCACAGATACGCAGTATTTT. It encodes CASSLQGATDTQYF. J is TRBJ2-3 and V is TRBV5-1; possible D gene TRBD1, 5 bases. Germline V gene sequence: CDR1 SGHRS, CDR2 YFSETQ. V was clipped by 2 bases and J by 2 bases, with 9 bases between them. The CDR3 runs to 14 residues. The complete variable domain, with remaining parts taken from reference TRBV5-1 and TRBJ2-3, reads KAGVTQTPRYLIKTRGQQVTLSCSPISGHRSVSWYQQTPGQGLQFLFEYFSETQRNKGNFPGRFSGRQFSNSRSEMNVSTLELGDSALYLCASSLQGATDTQYFGPGTRLTVL.

For this clonotype: Given a much more abundant clone one base away, this may be a read error. This chain links TRBV11-1 with TRBJ2-5, with unresolved D. The CDR3 covers 11 residues. CDR1 SGHAT and CDR2 FQDESV come from the germline V gene (reference sequence). V lost 8 bases and J lost 2, with 6 bases in between. The CDR3 DNA follows: TGTGCCAGCGGCGGTCAAGAGACCCAGTACTTC. Amino acid sequence: CASGGQETQYF.